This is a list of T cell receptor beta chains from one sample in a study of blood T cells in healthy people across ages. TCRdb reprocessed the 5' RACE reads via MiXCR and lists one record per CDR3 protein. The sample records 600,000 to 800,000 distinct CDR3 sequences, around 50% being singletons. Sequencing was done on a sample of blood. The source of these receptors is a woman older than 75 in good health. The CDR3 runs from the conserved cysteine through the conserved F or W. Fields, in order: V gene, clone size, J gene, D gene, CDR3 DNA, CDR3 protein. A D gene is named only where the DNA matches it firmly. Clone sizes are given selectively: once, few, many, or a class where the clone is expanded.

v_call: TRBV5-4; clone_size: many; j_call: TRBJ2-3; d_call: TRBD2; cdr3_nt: TGTGCCAGCAGCCCTACTAGCGACACAGATACGCAGTATTTT; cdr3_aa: CASSPTSDTDTQYF
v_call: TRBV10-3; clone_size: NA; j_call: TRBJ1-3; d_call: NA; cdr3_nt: TGTGCCATCAGGGGGGAGCCCTCTGGAAACACCATATATTTT; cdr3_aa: CAIRGEPSGNTIYF
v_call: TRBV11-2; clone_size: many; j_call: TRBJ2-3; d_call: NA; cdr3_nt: TGTGCCAGCAGCCTGGGATCGTTAGGGGATACGCAGTATTTT; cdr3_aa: CASSLGSLGDTQYF
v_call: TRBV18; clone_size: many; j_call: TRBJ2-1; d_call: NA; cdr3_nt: TGTGCCAGCTCACGGAACTTGGGCTCGGCCTACAATGAGCAGTTCTTC; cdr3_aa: CASSRNLGSAYNEQFF
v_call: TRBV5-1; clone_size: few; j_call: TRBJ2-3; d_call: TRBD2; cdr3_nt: TGCGCCAGCAGCTCTAGCGGGTGGACAGATACGCAGTATTTT; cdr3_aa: CASSSSGWTDTQYF
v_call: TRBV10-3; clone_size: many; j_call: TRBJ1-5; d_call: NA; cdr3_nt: TGTGCCATCAGTGGACCGGGGCAGCCCCAGCATTTT; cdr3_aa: CAISGPGQPQHF
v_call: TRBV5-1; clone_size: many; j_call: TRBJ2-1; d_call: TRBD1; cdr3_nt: TGCGCCAGCAGCCAACCGGGACAGAGTGAGCAGTTCTTC; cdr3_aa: CASSQPGQSEQFF
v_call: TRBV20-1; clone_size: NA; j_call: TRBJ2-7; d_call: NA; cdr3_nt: TGCAGTGCTCCCCTTGGCGACTACGAGCAGTACTTC; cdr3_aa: CSAPLGDYEQYF
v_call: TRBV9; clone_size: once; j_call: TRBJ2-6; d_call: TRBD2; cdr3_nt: TGTGCCAGCAACCCCCATATCGGACTAGCGGGGGCCAACGTCCTGACTTTC; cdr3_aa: CASNPHIGLAGANVLTF
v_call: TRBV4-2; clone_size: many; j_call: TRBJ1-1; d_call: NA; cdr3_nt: TGTGCCAGCAGCCAAGCAAAGGGGCCTAACACTGAAGCTTTCTTT; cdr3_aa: CASSQAKGPNTEAFF
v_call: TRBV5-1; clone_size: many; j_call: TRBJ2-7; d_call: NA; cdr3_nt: TGCGCCAGCAGTCTGTGGTCAGGGCGATCCTACGAGCAGTACTTC; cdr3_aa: CASSLWSGRSYEQYF
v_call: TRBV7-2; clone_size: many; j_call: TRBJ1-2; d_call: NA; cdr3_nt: TGTGCCAGCAGGTTTACACGGACAAATGGGGGGGGCTACACCTTC; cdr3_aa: CASRFTRTNGGGYTF
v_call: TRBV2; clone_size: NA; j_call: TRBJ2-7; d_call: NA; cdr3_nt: TGTGCCAGCAGAGCTGAAAGGGGGGCCGGAAGGTCCTACGAGCAGTACTTC; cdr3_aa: CASRAERGAGRSYEQYF